The text below deals with one T cell receptor beta chain. The sample belongs to a study of blood T cell repertoires in COVID-19. Germline V CDR1 and CDR2: GTSNPN, SVGIG (reference sequence). Trimming took 3 bases from V and 8 from J, leaving 17 bases between them. The CDR3 contains 15 residues. Data came from immunoSEQ multiplex PCR; TCRdb stores just in-frame clones and leaves some out. The sample holds about 300,000 clones, 88% seen once. This receptor was identified in a woman aged 30 to 39 who had recovered from COVID-19. Sequencing was carried out using peripheral blood. V gene TRBV30 combines with J gene TRBJ1-6; D remains unclear. This CDR3 reads CAWSRLPQGDSPLHF. The CDR3 nucleotides read TGTGCCTGGAGCCGACTCCCCCAAGGTGATTCACCCCTCCACTTT. Looking up the rest from reference TRBV30 and TRBJ1-6 gives the full variable domain: SQTIHQWPATLVQPVGSPLSLECTVEGTSNPNLYWYRQAAGRGLQLLFYSVGIGQISSEVPQNLSASRPQDRQFILSSKKLLLSDSGFYLCAWSRLPQGDSPLHFGNGTRLTVT.